This T cell receptor beta chain was retrieved from a study of cytomegalovirus exposure and HLA in healthy donors. Overall study context: Earlier, roughly 180 million T cells were analyzed, and over 95 million unique TCR beta sequences were found among them. Of all 400 or so donors who were genotyped, 75% to 90% belonged to the Caucasian-associated ancestry cluster. Points from the study as a whole: An Asian-associated ancestry cluster reportedly showed fewer N-insertions than the roughly 670-donor mean in a later analysis.

Germline V gene lookup returns CDR1 SGDLS and CDR2 YYNGEE. This CDR3 has 14 residues. V lost 0 bases and J 3 bases, leaving 10 bases between the germline ends. With respect to this clone: What it recognizes is unknown.

In the PCR, 60 Vbeta and 13 Jbeta primers were used. Source study methods: Later analysis identified 88 million or so unique TCR beta chains, about 11 million shared. Only in-frame clones appear in the TCRdb table, and some are missing; sequencing was by immunoSEQ multiplex PCR. V, J and clone size are taken as reported in that table, and D and trimming were inferred from the DNA itself. The profile shows about 120,000 clones, 77% of them singletons. The chain joins TRBV9 to TRBJ2-7; tentative D call: TRBD2 (5 bases). The receptor's source is a human donor in good health. Sequenced input: PBMCs. The CDR3 region is CASSVGGPDYEQYF. The CDR3 DNA is TGTGCCAGCAGCGTAGGAGGGCCGGACTACGAGCAGTACTTC.